This T cell receptor beta chain was found in a study of early T cells in non-severe SARS-CoV-2 infection. In TCRdb, the 5' RACE reads were re-called with MiXCR into one record per CDR3 protein. The table records about 110,000 distinct CDR3 sequences, about an eighth of them present only once. The CDR3 length is 14 residues. The junction had 2 bases not matched to a gene; V was cut back by 0 bases and J by 4 bases. CDR1 is SEHNR and CDR2 is FQNEAQ in the germline V gene (reference sequence). Regarding the study as a whole: Using VDJdb, the matching emphasized anti-spike CD8 responses while missing private and CD4 specificities.

Comment on this clonotype: Its antigen remains unidentified. A read error may be the cause here, since a much bigger clone is one base away.

This clonotype was sampled from an adult who was a healthcare worker with PCR-confirmed SARS-CoV-2 infection or an uninfected control (not recorded which). J is TRBJ1-2 and V is TRBV7-9; 7 bases line up with TRBD1. Sample: whole blood. CDR3 in DNA: TGTGCCAGCAGCTTAGCGGGGACAGTCTATGGCTACACCTTC. Protein product: CASSLAGTVYGYTF.